The T cell receptor beta chain described here comes from a study of blood T cells in healthy people across ages. This clonotype was counted many times. CDR3 size: 13 residues. Per germline, CDR1 MGHRA and CDR2 YSYEKL. The V end lost 1 base, the J end lost 5 bases, and 8 bases lay between the germline ends. A second PCR, run for roughly 7 to 12 cycles, used a sample-barcoded 5' primer plus a J-beta primer mix. TCRdb re-derived calls from the 5' RACE reads in MiXCR, one entry per CDR3 protein. The table shows around 700,000 distinct CDR3 sequences, with roughly 25% occurring only once. In addition, the sample was reused for a study of T cells of mothers and their children.

The TCR sequence derives from a boy between 10 and 17 years old in good health. Sequenced input: blood. The rearrangement joins TRBV4-1 to TRBJ2-5, with unresolved D. CDR3 sequence (DNA): TGCGCCAGCAGCCAAGGGCCCGGGGAGACCCAGTACTTC. Protein sequence: CASSQGPGETQYF.